This entry lists 27 T cell receptor beta chains sequenced from one sample in a study of T cell responses to AZD1222 COVID-19 vaccine. The repertoire was sequenced with immunoSEQ multiplex PCR; TCRdb's copy has only in-frame clones and lacks some. Of tens of thousands of clones in the sample, 80% to 90% were seen once. Sequencing was performed on peripheral blood, taken on day 0 of AZD1222 vaccination. These receptors originate from an adult in good health.

The chain couples TRBV7-2 to TRBJ2-7; D unclear. CDR3 size: 13 residues. Germline V gene sequence: CDR1 SGHTA, CDR2 FQGNSA. V was trimmed by 0 bases and J by 5 bases, leaving 8 bases between them. CDR3 DNA: TGTGCCAGCAGCTTAGCGGCTGTCCACGAGCAGTACTTC. Amino acids: CASSLAAVHEQYF.

V usage is TRBV11-3 and J usage is TRBJ2-1, with TRBD2 as a possible D gene (6 bases). The CDR3 is 13 residues long. V gave up 5 bases and J gave up 7 bases, with 12 bases separating them. The V gene's germline CDR1 is SGHNT and CDR2 YENEEA. CDR3 nucleotides: TGTGCCAGCAGCCCTCAGGAGGGGAATGAGCAGTTCTTC. Translated: CASSPQEGNEQFF.

This clone has only a few counts. V and J are TRBV4-1 and TRBJ1-6, with a possible D match to TRBD1 (6 bases). This CDR3 has 14 amino acids. Germline V gene sequence: CDR1 MGHRA, CDR2 YSYEKL. V was shortened by 0 bases and J by 11 bases, with 11 bases between the two germline ends. Here the CDR3 DNA reads TGCGCCAGCAGCCAAGACCGTAGGGGGACACCCCTCCACTTT. Amino acid sequence: CASSQDRRGTPLHF.

The V and J genes are TRBV19 and TRBJ2-2, with D perhaps TRBD1 (5 bases). Trimming shortened V by 1 base and J by 6 bases, and 9 bases separated the two germline ends. The CDR3 spans 14 residues. Germline V gene lookup returns CDR1 LNHDA and CDR2 SQIVND (reference sequence). CDR3 DNA sequence: TGTGCCAGTAGTATAGGGCAGGGCGCCGGGGAGCTGTTTTTT. Translated, it gives CASSIGQGAGELFF. The variable domain in full, with the rest retrieved from reference TRBV19 and TRBJ2-2, is DGGITQSPKYLFRKEGQNVTLSCEQNLNHDAMYWYRQDPGQGLRLIYYSQIVNDFQKGDIAEGYSVSREKKESFPLTVTSAQKNPTAFYLCASSIGQGAGELFFGEGSRLTVL.

This clone was found once. The genes are TRBV5-4 and TRBJ2-3; 12 positions agree with TRBD2. Germline V gene sequence: CDR1 SGHNT, CDR2 YYREEE (reference sequence). Trimming at V came to 4 bases and at J to 4 bases, leaving 10 bases not matched to a gene. The CDR3 loop spans 17 amino acids. The CDR3 DNA reads TGTGCCAGCAGCCCCTCTAGCGGGGGGGCGCCGGCAGATACGCAGTATTTT. Translating it yields CASSPSSGGAPADTQYF.

The rearrangement joins TRBV10-3 to TRBJ2-7; D is undetermined. CDR1 ENHRY and CDR2 SYGVKD come from the germline V gene. Deletions cut 10 bases from V and 4 bases from J, with 14 bases between. The CDR3 has 12 residues. CDR3 region: CATGSNLYEQYF. The DNA for the CDR3 is TGTGCCACTGGCTCCAACCTATACGAGCAGTACTTC.

The chain has TRBV6-5 and TRBJ1-3, with TRBD1 as a possible D gene (6 bases). The CDR3 extends over 15 amino acids. With 4 bases removed from V and 1 base from J, the gap between germline ends came to 11 bases. Germline CDR1 MNHEY, CDR2 SVGAGI. The CDR3: CASSSGGVSGNTIYF. The CDR3 coding sequence is TGTGCCAGCAGTTCGGGGGGCGTATCTGGAAACACCATATATTTT.

This chain links TRBV4-1 with TRBJ2-7; TRBD2 aligns across 8 bases. The CDR3 runs to 14 residues. Germline V gene data show CDR1 as MGHRA and CDR2 as YSYEKL. V was clipped by 3 bases and J by 4 bases; unmatched bases: 5. The CDR3 protein is CASSHPGLGYEQYF. The CDR3 bases are TGCGCCAGCAGCCATCCGGGACTAGGGTACGAGCAGTACTTC.

The chain links TRBV4-1 to TRBJ2-3, with 7 bases lining up with TRBD1. Germline lookup yields CDR1 MGHRA and CDR2 YSYEKL. The V gene end was trimmed by 3 bases and the J gene end by 5 bases; junction bases not matched to a gene: 5. This CDR3 spans 14 amino acids. The CDR3 sequence: CASSQTGPKDTQYF. The DNA for the CDR3 is TGCGCCAGCAGCCAGACAGGGCCGAAAGATACGCAGTATTTT.

The CDR3 DNA reads as TGTGCCAGAGATCCGGCCGTCTACGAGCAGTACTTC. As protein: CARDPAVYEQYF. The genes are TRBV6-4 and TRBJ2-7; D gene unclear. There are 12 residues in the CDR3. The germline V gene has CDR1 MRHNA and CDR2 SNTAGT. The germline V and J ends were trimmed by 9 bases and 3 bases, with 12 bases remaining between them.

The V and J genes are TRBV9 and TRBJ2-5, with no clear D. Germline CDR1 and CDR2: SGDLS and YYNGEE. V was clipped by 2 bases and J by 3 bases, with 8 bases between them. The CDR3 length is 13 residues. For the CDR3, the DNA is TGTGCCAGCAGCGTTTCCAAAGAAGAGACCCAGTACTTC. This sequence encodes CASSVSKEETQYF.

The chain is built from TRBV27 and TRBJ2-5, with 13 bases fitting TRBD2. CDR3 length: 20 amino acids. Trimming took 3 bases from V and 1 from J; bases not matched to a gene: 14. In germline, CDR1 is MNHEY, CDR2 SMNVEV (reference sequence). CDR3 bases: TGTGCCAGCAGTTTCGGTCCCCCGAGGACTAGCGGGGGTTCCCAAGAGACCCAGTACTTC. Translation gives CASSFGPPRTSGGSQETQYF.

V is TRBV11-1 and J is TRBJ2-2, with D hard to call. The CDR3 spans 13 residues. CDR1 is SGHAT, CDR2 FQDESV, per germline (reference sequence). V was pared by 9 bases and J by 5 bases, with 13 bases between. The CDR3 is CASSRPQTGELFF. DNA for the CDR3: TGTGCCAGTTCACGTCCACAGACCGGGGAGCTGTTTTTT. Variable domain in full (rest from reference TRBV11-1 and TRBJ2-2): EAEVAQSPRYKITEKSQAVAFWCDPISGHATLYWYRQILGQGPELLVQFQDESVVDDSQLPKDRFSAERLKGVDSTLKIQPAELGDSAMYLCASSRPQTGELFFGEGSRLTVL.

The CDR3 DNA reads TGTGCCAGCAGCTTAGGTGGGGGCTCCTACGAGCAGTACTTC. Translation: CASSLGGGSYEQYF. The chain links TRBV7-6 to TRBJ2-7; D assignment may be TRBD1 or TRBD2 (5 bases each). CDR3 length equals 14 residues. Trimming removed 1 base at V and 0 bases at J, with 7 bases between. Germline values: CDR1 SGHVS, CDR2 FNYEAQ.

V and J are TRBV18 and TRBJ2-7, with 11 bases matching TRBD1. This CDR3 is built from 14 residues. The V and J ends lost 3 bases and 6 bases, in that order; junction bases with no gene match: 4. The germline gives CDR1 KGHSH, CDR2 LQKENI. CDR3 protein: CASSPAGTGGEQYF. The CDR3 DNA reads TGTGCCAGCTCACCCGCCGGGACAGGGGGCGAGCAGTACTTC.

This clone turned up a few times. The chain combines TRBV5-1 with TRBJ2-3; 10 bases fit TRBD1. V lost 5 bases, J lost 4 bases, and 7 bases stayed unmatched. The CDR3 runs to 15 residues. Germline CDR1 SGHRS, CDR2 YFSETQ. CDR3 in DNA: TGCGCCAGCAGGACCGGGACAGGGGCCGCAGATACGCAGTATTTT. It yields the protein CASRTGTGAADTQYF.

The chain has TRBV7-2 and TRBJ1-2, with D possibly TRBD1 on 6 matching bases. Per the germline V gene, CDR1 is SGHTA and CDR2 is FQGNSA. The V end lost 4 bases, the J end lost 4 bases, and 13 bases lay between the germline ends. This CDR3 has 14 residues. CDR3 amino acids: CASSSWDTSYGYTF. The CDR3 DNA is TGTGCCAGCAGCTCCTGGGACACTTCCTATGGCTACACCTTC.

The chain joins TRBV7-2 to TRBJ2-3, with D hard to call. The CDR3 runs to 14 residues. Trimming stripped 1 base from V and 5 bases from J, with 10 bases between. The germline V gene has CDR1 SGHTA and CDR2 FQGNSA. CDR3 bases: TGTGCCAGCAGCTTAGTCTTTAAAGGAGATACGCAGTATTTT. Protein product: CASSLVFKGDTQYF.

The chain is built from TRBV5-1 and TRBJ2-5, with no clear D. Germline values: CDR1 SGHRS, CDR2 YFSETQ. The ends were cut back, 5 bases at V and 0 bases at J, with 8 bases in the middle. The CDR3 spans 13 residues. CDR3 DNA: TGCGCCAGCAGTCGTCGGTACCAAGAGACCCAGTACTTC. Translating gives CASSRRYQETQYF.

The V call is TRBV6-5, the J call TRBJ1-5, with D possibly being TRBD1 (5 bases). CDR1 MNHEY and CDR2 SVGAGI come from the germline V gene. Trimming left V 5 bases short and J 0 bases short, with 11 bases between. The CDR3 is made up of 15 amino acids. CDR3 protein: CASSRQHYSNQPQHF. The CDR3 DNA sequence: TGTGCCAGCAGTAGACAGCACTATAGCAATCAGCCCCAGCATTTT.

The chain employs TRBV9 and TRBJ2-5, with D hard to call. The CDR3 length is 13 residues. Trimming stripped 3 bases from V and 4 bases from J, with 10 bases between. CDR1 and CDR2 (germline): SGDLS, YYNGEE. CDR3 amino acids: CASSADVGETQYF. The DNA of the CDR3 is TGTGCCAGCAGCGCCGACGTCGGAGAGACCCAGTACTTC.

This chain links TRBV10-1 with TRBJ1-5; 9 bases fit TRBD1. Per germline, CDR1 WNHNN and CDR2 SYGVQD (reference sequence). The CDR3 totals 14 residues. Losses at the gene ends were 6 bases for V and 7 bases for J; bases not matched to a gene: 7. The CDR3 reads CASRGTGIGQPQHF. The CDR3 DNA reads TGCGCCAGCAGGGGGACAGGGATTGGCCAGCCCCAGCATTTT.

The rearrangement links TRBV7-8 to TRBJ1-1; the D is unclear. V gave up 5 bases and J gave up 1 base, with 11 bases separating them. Germline V CDR1 and CDR2: SGHVS, FQNEAQ. The CDR3 runs 14 residues. CDR3 sequence (DNA): TGTGCCAGCAGCCCTCGCGAAGGGAACACTGAAGCTTTCTTT. This codes for CASSPREGNTEAFF.

The gene calls are TRBV19 and TRBJ2-5; TRBD1 matches at 10 bases. The CDR3 covers 15 residues. CDR1 is LNHDA, CDR2 SQIVND, per germline (reference sequence). The V segment lost 6 bases and the J segment 6 bases; nucleotides outside the gene matches: 10. DNA for the CDR3: TGTGCCAGTAGAGAGACAGGGGGCGCCCCGAAGACCCAGTACTTC. Protein: CASRETGGAPKTQYF.

The V and J genes are TRBV4-3 and TRBJ1-6; unclear D gene. Germline V CDR1 and CDR2: LGHNA, YSLEER. The CDR3 runs to 15 residues. V lost 0 bases and J lost 8, with 11 bases in between. The CDR3 DNA reads as TGCGCCAGCAGCCAAGATCCGGCCACGTATTCACCCCTCCACTTT. Its translation: CASSQDPATYSPLHF.

Turning to this clone: Other DNA sequences in the same sample also yield this CDR3. The V gene is TRBV5-1, the J gene TRBJ2-1; TRBD1 aligns across 7 bases. The CDR3 loop spans 14 amino acids. In germline, CDR1 is SGHRS, CDR2 YFSETQ. J was trimmed by 4 bases and V by 4 bases; bases with no gene match: 5. The CDR3 nucleotides are TGCGCCAGCAGCCTTGGGACAGTTTACAATGAGCAGTTCTTC. This encodes CASSLGTVYNEQFF.

The V gene is TRBV6-5, the J gene TRBJ2-7; the D is unclear. From germline, CDR1 is MNHEY and CDR2 SVGAGI. The CDR3 length is 15 residues. The ends were cut back, 3 bases at V and 1 base at J, with 13 bases in the middle. The CDR3 region has the DNA TGTGCCAGCAGTTATAGCTGGACCGATTCCTACGAGCAGTACTTC. Protein sequence: CASSYSWTDSYEQYF.